These T cell receptor beta chains were read from a single sample in a study of T-cell reconstitution after alpha-beta-depleted transplantation in children. TCRdb reprocessed the PCR reads via MiXCR and lists one record per CDR3 protein. In the table there are about 440,000 distinct CDR3 sequences, approximately 42% of which are singletons. The input for sequencing was PBMCs, taken before TCRalphabeta/CD19-depleted stem cell transplant. All receptors derive from a girl aged 2 to 10 with aplastic anemia, due to receive a stem cell transplant. CDR3s include the opening cysteine and the closing phenylalanine or tryptophan. The D gene is left open where the match is weak. Size is omitted from some rows. Given values are once, few, many or a class for expanded clones.

TRBJ2-1 | TRBV27 | TRBD2 | many | TGTGCCAGCAGTCCACGACTAGCGGGAGCGTCAAGCTCCTACAATGAGCAGTTCTTC | CASSPRLAGASSSYNEQFF
TRBJ2-3 | TRBV12-3/TRBV12-4 | TRBD2 | - | TGTGCCAGCAGTCAGACTCCCGGGGGGGGTGAAACAGATACGCAGTATTTT | CASSQTPGGGETDTQYF
TRBJ2-3 | TRBV27 | - | once | TGTGCCAGCGTGGGTTGGGATACGCAGTATTTT | CASVGWDTQYF
TRBJ1-5 | TRBV12-3/TRBV12-4 | - | - | TGTGCCAGTAGTTGGGGAGGCAATCAGCCCCAGCATTTT | CASSWGGNQPQHF
TRBJ2-7 | TRBV11-2 | TRBD2 | - | TGTGCCAGCAGCTTAGATAGCGGGAGCTCCTACGAGCAGTACTTC | CASSLDSGSSYEQYF
TRBJ1-5 | TRBV13 | - | - | TGTGCCAGCAGCCCCTCTCCCAGCCGTGGCCAGCCCCAGCATTTT | CASSPSPSRGQPQHF
TRBJ2-2 | TRBV12-3/TRBV12-4 | - | - | TGTGCCAGCAGTTTGAGGTTCGGGGAGCTGTTTTTT | CASSLRFGELFF
TRBJ2-7 | TRBV20-1 | TRBD2 | - | TGCAGTGCTAGACCAACCCCGGGACTAGTAAGTGCCGAGCAGTACTTC | CSARPTPGLVSAEQYF
TRBJ2-3 | TRBV29-1 | - | - | TGCAGCGTTGTTTCCAGGGGTGGGGCAGATACGCAGTATTTT | CSVVSRGGADTQYF
TRBJ2-5 | TRBV29-1 | - | - | TGCAGTTCTAGAACGGGGGGCTCGGAGACCCAGTACTTC | CSSRTGGSETQYF
TRBJ1-5 | TRBV28 | - | few | TGTGCCAGCAGTTTACGTCAGCCCCAGCATTTT | CASSLRQPQHF
TRBJ1-2 | TRBV13 | - | - | TGTGCCAGCAGCTTAGGTCGTCCAGGGCAACCGAACTATGGCTACACCTTC | CASSLGRPGQPNYGYTF
TRBJ2-2 | TRBV27 | - | few | TGTGCCAGTTTAACAGGGTGGATTACCGGGGAGCTGTTTTTT | CASLTGWITGELFF
TRBJ2-2 | TRBV5-1 | TRBD1 | - | TGCGCCAGCAGCTTGAGACAGGGCTACGGCACCGGGGAGCTGTTTTTT | CASSLRQGYGTGELFF
TRBJ2-1 | TRBV2 | TRBD1 | - | TGTGCCAGCAGTGGAGAAGGACAGGTGGAGTTCTTC | CASSGEGQVEFF
TRBJ2-5 | TRBV5-6 | - | - | TGTGCCAGCACCCGGCGGAGGGTCAGCAAGACCCAGTACTTC | CASTRRRVSKTQYF
TRBJ2-1 | TRBV27 | TRBD2 | - | TGTGCCAGCAGTTACTCAGCGGGAGCAGGGGTTAGCGAGCAGTTCTTC | CASSYSAGAGVSEQFF
TRBJ2-7 | TRBV5-6 | TRBD2 | many | TGTGCCAGCAGCTTGCAACTAGCGGTCTCCTACGAGCAGTACTTC | CASSLQLAVSYEQYF
TRBJ2-1 | TRBV12-3/TRBV12-4 | - | - | TGTGCCAGCAGTAGGCAGGGCAGCTCCTACAATGAGCAGTTCTTC | CASSRQGSSYNEQFF
TRBJ2-3 | TRBV3-1 | TRBD2 | few | TGTGCCAGCAGCCACCGCGGACTAGCGGGAGATACGCAGTATTTT | CASSHRGLAGDTQYF
TRBJ2-3 | TRBV10-2 | - | - | TGCGCTACGATGTCGCCCAGCACAGATACGCAGTATTTT | CATMSPSTDTQYF
TRBJ2-5 | TRBV6-5 | - | - | TGTGCCAGCAGTCATGGAAGAGAGACCCAGTACTTC | CASSHGRETQYF
TRBJ2-1 | TRBV4-2 | TRBD2 | - | TGTGCCAGCAGCCAAGATGTAGTAGCGGGAGTGGGCTACAATGAGCAGTTCTTC | CASSQDVVAGVGYNEQFF
TRBJ2-5 | TRBV7-9 | - | - | TGTGCCAGCAGTCACCAGATTATGTACCAAGAGACCCAGTACTTC | CASSHQIMYQETQYF
TRBJ2-1 | TRBV20-1 | - | - | TGCAGTGCTAGTGAGGGCTACGCCCTCAATGAGCAGTTCTTC | CSASEGYALNEQFF
TRBJ2-1 | TRBV29-1 | - | - | TGCAGCGGTGGGGTCTCCTACAATGAGCAGTTCTTC | CSGGVSYNEQFF
TRBJ2-7 | TRBV12-3/TRBV12-4 | TRBD2 | - | TGTGCCAGCAGTTTGGAACTAGCGGGCTACGAGCAGTACTTC | CASSLELAGYEQYF
TRBJ2-3 | TRBV15 | - | - | TGTGCCACCAGCAGAGAGGGGATAAGTAGCATCAGTTCAGATACGCAGTATTTT | CATSREGISSISSDTQYF
TRBJ2-3 | TRBV2 | - | few | TGTGCCAGCAGCTCCCTAGATACGCAGTATTTT | CASSSLDTQYF
TRBJ1-2 | TRBV6-1 | - | few | TGTGCCAGCAGTGAAAGCTTAATTTACGGGGTCGCCGGCTACACCTTC | CASSESLIYGVAGYTF
TRBJ2-5 | TRBV20-1 | - | many | TGCAGTGCTGGGGGGCGAAGGGAGACCCAGTACTTC | CSAGGRRETQYF
TRBJ2-3 | TRBV12-3/TRBV12-4 | - | - | TGTGCCAGCAGCCCAAGCGGGCAGGAGCCAGATACGCAGTATTTT | CASSPSGQEPDTQYF
TRBJ1-2 | TRBV20-1 | - | - | TGCAGTGCTAGAGACCCCAGGACAGCGGGGACTGGCTACACCTTC | CSARDPRTAGTGYTF
TRBJ2-1 | TRBV5-1 | TRBD2 | once | TGCGCCAGCAGCTTGGACGGGACTAGCGGATTTTACAATGAGCAGTTCTTC | CASSLDGTSGFYNEQFF
TRBJ2-3 | TRBV7-3 | - | many | TGTGCCAGCAGCACCGCTAGCACAGATACGCAGTATTTT | CASSTASTDTQYF
TRBJ2-7 | TRBV7-9 | - | - | TGTGCCAGCAGCTTAGGAGCGGGACAGCCCATCTGGTACGAGCAGTACTTC | CASSLGAGQPIWYEQYF
TRBJ2-7 | TRBV9 | - | many | TGTGCCAGCAGCACAAGCTCCTACGAGCAGTACTTC | CASSTSSYEQYF
TRBJ1-2 | TRBV18 | - | - | TGTGCCAGCTCAGACAGAGGGGGATTTAACTATGGCTACACCTTC | CASSDRGGFNYGYTF
TRBJ2-5 | TRBV25-1 | - | few | TGTGCCAGCAGTGAACCGGGACCCCAGGAGACCCAGTACTTC | CASSEPGPQETQYF
TRBJ2-1 | TRBV18 | - | few | TGTGCCAGCTCACCACCGAAGGCCTCCTACAATGAGCAGTTCTTC | CASSPPKASYNEQFF
TRBJ2-3 | TRBV4-2 | - | - | TGTGCCAGCAGGCAGGGGGGCGCCCCAAAAGATACGCAGTATTTT | CASRQGGAPKDTQYF
TRBJ2-1 | TRBV6-5 | TRBD1 | - | TGTGCCAGCAGTTACAAAGAGGGGGCGAATGAGCAGTTCTTC | CASSYKEGANEQFF
TRBJ2-1 | TRBV20-1 | - | - | TGCAGTGCTAGAAGAGGGCTTGTTCTCAGGGGAAATGAGCAGTTCTTC | CSARRGLVLRGNEQFF
TRBJ1-2 | TRBV7-9 | - | - | TGTGCCAGCAGCTTAAGTGCTGACTATGGCTACACCTTC | CASSLSADYGYTF
TRBJ2-1 | TRBV20-1 | TRBD2 | few | TGCAGTGCAAAACCGGGACTAGTTTTTTACAATGAGCAGTTCTTC | CSAKPGLVFYNEQFF
TRBJ1-4 | TRBV12-3/TRBV12-4 | TRBD1 | - | TGTGCCAGCAGTTTGGACAGGAGGGAAAAACTGTTTTTT | CASSLDRREKLFF
TRBJ2-1 | TRBV29-1 | TRBD2 | - | TGCAGCGTTGTAGGTACTAGCGGAATCTACAATGAGCAGTTCTTC | CSVVGTSGIYNEQFF
TRBJ2-3 | TRBV6-5 | - | few | TGTGCCAGCAGTTACGACCACCTCGCAGGTATCCAGTATTTT | CASSYDHLAGIQYF
TRBJ2-3 | TRBV5-1 | - | few | TGCGCCAGCAGCCTGAAAGACAGCCCCACAGATACGCAGTATTTT | CASSLKDSPTDTQYF
TRBJ2-2 | TRBV29-1 | - | - | TGCAGCGTATCCGCGAACACCGGGGAGCTGTTTTTT | CSVSANTGELFF
TRBJ2-1 | TRBV27 | TRBD2 | many | TGTGCCAGCAGTCCCGGGGGGGCCGGGTACAATGAGCAGTTCTTC | CASSPGGAGYNEQFF